The 19 T cell receptor beta chains given below trace back to one sample, sequenced in a study of CD8 T cells in ankylosing spondylitis. TCRdb fed the 5' RACE reads into MiXCR, producing one record per CDR3 protein. The table shows a few hundred thousand distinct CDR3 sequences, with around 21% occurring only once. Material: blood, either unsorted or a sorted T cell fraction (not recorded which). Source of these receptors: a female donor with ankylosing spondylitis or in good health (not recorded which).

This clonotype was found a few times. This chain uses TRBV6-1 with TRBJ2-1; 8 nucleotides match TRBD2. The germline V gene encodes CDR1 MNHNS and CDR2 SASEGT. V gave up 5 bases and J gave up 6 bases; unmatched junction bases: 15. The CDR3 is 17 residues long. CDR3 in DNA: TGTGCCAGCAGTCCCGAGGGAAGCGGGAGAGGGGCCAATGAGCAGTTCTTC. It encodes CASSPEGSGRGANEQFF.

This clonotype was picked up many times. The chain couples TRBV12-3 or TRBV12-4 to TRBJ1-5; D gene ambiguous. CDR3 size: 15 residues. Trimming pared 3 bases from V and 2 bases from J, leaving 11 bases between. The chain's CDR3 is CASSLRALGNQPQHF. The CDR3 region has the DNA TGTGCCAGCAGTTTGAGGGCCCTCGGCAATCAGCCCCAGCATTTT.

The chain combines TRBV4-3 with TRBJ2-4; TRBD1 matches at 9 bases. This CDR3 region has 16 residues. The V gene's germline CDR1 is LGHNA and CDR2 YSLEER. The ends lost 4 bases at V and 0 bases at J; junction bases unmatched: 4. The CDR3 here is CASSRAQGAAKNIQYF. The CDR3 DNA sequence: TGCGCCAGCAGCCGAGCACAGGGGGCAGCCAAAAACATTCAGTACTTC.

This clonotype has at least ten counts. This sequence joins TRBV5-6 and TRBJ2-7; 7 nucleotides agree with TRBD1. CDR3 size: 14 residues. The germline V gene encodes CDR1 SGHDT and CDR2 YYEEEE. Trimming removed 0 bases from V and 3 bases from J; junction bases left unmatched: 3. The DNA for the CDR3 is TGTGCCAGCAGCTTGGTTGGGGACAGCTACGAGCAGTACTTC. It translates to CASSLVGDSYEQYF. Supplemented by reference TRBV5-6 and TRBJ2-7, the full variable domain reads DAGVTQSPTHLIKTRGQQVTLRCSPKSGHDTVSWYQQALGQGPQFIFQYYEEEERQRGNFPDRFSGHQFPNYSSELNVNALLLGDSALYLCASSLVGDSYEQYFGPGTRLTVT.

The chain is built from TRBV7-2 and TRBJ2-3; 10 nucleotides line up with TRBD2. V lost 5 bases and J lost 4; bases outside the gene matches: 9. Per germline, CDR1 SGHTA and CDR2 FQGNSA. The CDR3 is 16 residues long. As DNA, the CDR3 is TGTGCCAGCAGCACAAGCGGGAGGGCCGTAGCAGATACGCAGTATTTT. It translates to CASSTSGRAVADTQYF.

This clonotype was seen repeatedly, ten times or more. This chain joins TRBV6-2 or TRBV6-3 and TRBJ2-1; D ambiguous. The germline V gene encodes CDR1 MNHEY and CDR2 SVGEGT. The CDR3 is made up of 11 amino acids. V was shortened by 2 bases and J by 7 bases, with 3 bases between the two germline ends. CDR3 amino acids: CASSYPNEQFF. The CDR3 nucleotides read TGTGCCAGCAGTTACCCGAATGAGCAGTTCTTC.

This clonotype was detected ten times or more. The genes are TRBV29-1 and TRBJ2-3; D not resolved. V was shortened by 6 bases and J by 5 bases, with 0 bases between the two germline ends. Germline V gene sequence: CDR1 SQVTM, CDR2 ANQGSEA. The CDR3 runs 8 residues. As DNA, the CDR3 is TGCAGCGTAGATACGCAGTATTTT. Its protein product is CSVDTQYF.

On this clonotype: A much larger clone lies one base from this, so it may be a read error. The chain uses TRBV2 and TRBJ2-7; D is ambiguous. Germline lookup yields CDR1 SNHLY and CDR2 FYNNEI. The CDR3 sequence is 10 residues long. V lost 3 bases and J 3 bases, leaving 0 bases between the germline ends. The CDR3 DNA follows: TGTGCCAGCAGTGACTACGAGCAGTACTTC. This translates into CASSDYEQYF.

The V and J genes are TRBV27 and TRBJ2-7; 13 bases are a match to TRBD2. In germline, CDR1 is MNHEY, CDR2 SMNVEV (reference sequence). V dropped 5 bases and J dropped 6; count of bases not matched to a gene: 13. This CDR3 has 17 amino acids. The CDR3 loop is CASSRIGTSGILGEQYF. CDR3 DNA: TGTGCCAGCAGTAGGATCGGGACTAGCGGGATTTTAGGCGAGCAGTACTTC.

This sequence joins TRBV5-1 and TRBJ2-5, with TRBD1 matching over 8 bases. CDR1 is SGHRS and CDR2 is YFSETQ in the germline V gene. CDR3 length equals 16 residues. The V and J ends lost 3 bases and 3 bases, in that order; junction bases with no gene match: 10. The CDR3 is CASSSTTGAAKETQYF. CDR3 DNA sequence: TGCGCCAGCAGCTCCACGACAGGGGCGGCTAAAGAGACCCAGTACTTC.

The chain is built from TRBV12-3 or TRBV12-4 and TRBJ2-2; 7 bases agree with TRBD2. The J segment lost 1 base and the V segment lost 2 bases, leaving 4 bases of the junction unmatched. The CDR3 runs to 16 residues. The CDR3 loop reads CASSLWGGVNTGELFF. For the CDR3, the DNA is TGTGCCAGCAGTTTATGGGGAGGGGTGAACACCGGGGAGCTGTTTTTT.

This clonotype was counted only a few times. J is TRBJ1-1 and V is TRBV20-1; D not resolved. Between the trimmed V and J ends, which lost 5 bases and 1 base, there was a span of 8 bases. In germline, CDR1 is DFQATT, CDR2 SNEGSKA (reference sequence). The CDR3 sequence is 12 residues long. The CDR3 region has the DNA TGCAGTGCTCACCCGAAGAACACTGAAGCTTTCTTT. Protein product: CSAHPKNTEAFF.

The chain combines TRBV7-9 with TRBJ2-6; no firm D call. Germline CDR1 reads SEHNR; CDR2 reads FQNEAQ (reference sequence). The CDR3 totals 14 residues. V shed 3 bases and J shed 2 bases, with 5 bases lying between them. CDR3 region: CASSFRTGANVLTF. The CDR3 DNA reads as TGTGCCAGCAGCTTCCGTACTGGGGCCAACGTCCTGACTTTC.

This chain links TRBV5-5 with TRBJ2-5, with 7 bases that match TRBD2. Germline trimming cut 1 base from V and 5 bases from J; bases unmatched to any gene: 5. Germline loops: CDR1 SGHKS, CDR2 YYEKEE (reference sequence). This CDR3 is built from 14 residues. The CDR3 sequence: CASSLYTSVETQYF. The CDR3 nucleotides read TGTGCCAGCAGCTTGTACACTAGCGTGGAGACCCAGTACTTC. The full variable domain, in which reference TRBV5-5 and TRBJ2-5 provide the parts outside the CDR3, is DAGVTQSPTHLIKTRGQQVTLRCSPISGHKSVSWYQQVLGQGPQFIFQYYEKEERGRGNFPDRFSARQFPNYSSELNVNALLLGDSALYLCASSLYTSVETQYFGPGTRLLVL.

The V call is TRBV7-9, the J call TRBJ2-3; 7 nucleotides match TRBD2. This CDR3 is built from 13 residues. The junction had 4 bases not matched to a gene; V was cut back by 4 bases and J by 6 bases. Looked up from germline, CDR1 is SEHNR and CDR2 is FQNEAQ (reference sequence). As DNA, the CDR3 is TGTGCCAGCAGCTGGGAGGGAGGGGATACGCAGTATTTT. Translation gives CASSWEGGDTQYF.

The chain has TRBV12-3 or TRBV12-4 and TRBJ2-3; 12 nucleotides agree with TRBD2. Unmatched junction bases numbered 23, after V lost 6 bases and J lost 7 bases. The CDR3 extends over 20 amino acids. CDR3: CASSHDELAGGPWSGNTQYF. In nucleotides, the CDR3 is TGTGCCAGCAGCCACGACGAGCTAGCGGGAGGGCCGTGGTCAGGAAATACGCAGTATTTT.

The chain couples TRBV30 to TRBJ1-1; 7 bases align to TRBD1. The V gene's germline CDR1 is GTSNPN and CDR2 SVGIG (reference sequence). With V trimmed by 4 bases and J by 5 bases, 7 bases remained unmatched. The CDR3 has 13 amino acids. The CDR3: CAWNRQGGTEAFF. In DNA, the CDR3 is TGTGCCTGGAATCGGCAGGGGGGAACTGAAGCTTTCTTT.

This chain connects TRBV7-2 to TRBJ1-5; D perhaps matches TRBD1 (6 bases). CDR1 is SGHTA, CDR2 FQGNSA, per germline. This CDR3 is 14 amino acids long. V lost 7 bases to trimming and J lost 4 bases, with 14 bases between them. The DNA of the CDR3 is TGTGCCAGCACCCTATGGGGGGCGAATCAGCCCCAGCATTTT. Amino acids: CASTLWGANQPQHF.

There are many counts of this clonotype. This chain connects TRBV6-5 to TRBJ2-1; D perhaps matches TRBD2 (5 bases). The germline V gene has CDR1 MNHEY and CDR2 SVGAGI. There are 15 residues in the CDR3. V lost 2 bases and J 5 bases, leaving 13 bases between the germline ends. Here the CDR3 reads CASSYVLGINNEQFF. CDR3 nucleotides: TGTGCCAGCAGTTACGTACTAGGGATTAACAATGAGCAGTTCTTC.